This T cell receptor beta chain was obtained from a study of Ad26.COV2.S vaccination and SARS-CoV-2 variants. Study context: Donor allocation was to the COV1001 Ad26.COV2.S trial arm.

Treatment given: about 20 received Ad26.COV2.S at low or high dose, single or two shots; 5 received placebo; per-sample allocation not given. Sampling was done on day 63 after the first vaccine or placebo injection. Vaccine was an Ad26 vector expressing Wuhan-strain SARS-CoV-2 spike. TCRdb's table, derived via immunoSEQ multiplex PCR, lists solely in-frame clones and lacks some. The table has fewer than 400,000 clones, about nine tenths seen once; the top ten hold about 5.4%. V was cut by 0 bases and J by 11 bases, with 16 bases left in between. This CDR3 is 14 amino acids long. In this sample, this clone turned up once.

The sequence was collected from a person aged 18-65 years who received the Ad26.COV2.S COVID-19 vaccine or a placebo. The sequencing used peripheral blood, collected in a trial of Ad26.COV2.S vaccine versus placebo. The V and J genes are TRBV23-1 and TRBJ1-1; D remains unclear. TRBV23-1 is treated as an ORF (open reading frame) with a function not yet certain. This CDR3 reads CASSQSRPGGLAFF. As DNA, the CDR3 is TGCGCCAGCAGTCAATCGAGGCCAGGTGGGCTGGCTTTCTTT.